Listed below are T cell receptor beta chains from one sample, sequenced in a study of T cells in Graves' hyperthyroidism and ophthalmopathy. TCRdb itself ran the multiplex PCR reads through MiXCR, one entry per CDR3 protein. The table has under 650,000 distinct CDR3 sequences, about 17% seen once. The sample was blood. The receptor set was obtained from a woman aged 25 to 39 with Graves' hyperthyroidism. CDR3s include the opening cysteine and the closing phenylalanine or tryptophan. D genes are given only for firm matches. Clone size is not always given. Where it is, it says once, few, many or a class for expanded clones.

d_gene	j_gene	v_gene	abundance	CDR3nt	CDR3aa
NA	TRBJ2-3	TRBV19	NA	TGTGCCAGTACCCTAGTGGGGCGGAGCACAGATACGCAGTATTTT	CASTLVGRSTDTQYF
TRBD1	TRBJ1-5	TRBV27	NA	TGTGCCAGCAGTTTGTGGACAGGGGCGGGCAATCAGCCCCAGCATTTT	CASSLWTGAGNQPQHF
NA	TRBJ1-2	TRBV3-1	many	TGTGCCAGCAGCCAAGGATGGAGGGGCTACACCTTC	CASSQGWRGYTF
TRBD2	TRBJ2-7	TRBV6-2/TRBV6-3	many	TGTGCCAGCAGTTCCGGTCGCCTAGCGGGAGACTACGAGCAGTACTTC	CASSSGRLAGDYEQYF
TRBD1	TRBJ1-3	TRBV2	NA	TGTGCCAGCACCGGACAGGGCGCTCGGGGAAACACCATATATTTT	CASTGQGARGNTIYF
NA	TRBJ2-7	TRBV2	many	TGTGCCAGCAGTGCCGGGGTTGCCTACGAGCAGTACTTC	CASSAGVAYEQYF
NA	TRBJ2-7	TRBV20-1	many	TGCAGTGCTAGAGATGGGGCAGGAGTTACCTACGAGCAGTACTTC	CSARDGAGVTYEQYF
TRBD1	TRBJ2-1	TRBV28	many	TGTGCCAGCAGTTATAGGGACAGGGACGAGCAGTTCTTC	CASSYRDRDEQFF
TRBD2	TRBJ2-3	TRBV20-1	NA	TGCAGTGCTAGACCCCCACTAGCGGGAGGGAGCACAGATACGCAGTATTTT	CSARPPLAGGSTDTQYF
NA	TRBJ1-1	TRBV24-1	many	TGTGCCACCAGTTCCCAACAACAGAACACTGAAGCTTTCTTT	CATSSQQQNTEAFF